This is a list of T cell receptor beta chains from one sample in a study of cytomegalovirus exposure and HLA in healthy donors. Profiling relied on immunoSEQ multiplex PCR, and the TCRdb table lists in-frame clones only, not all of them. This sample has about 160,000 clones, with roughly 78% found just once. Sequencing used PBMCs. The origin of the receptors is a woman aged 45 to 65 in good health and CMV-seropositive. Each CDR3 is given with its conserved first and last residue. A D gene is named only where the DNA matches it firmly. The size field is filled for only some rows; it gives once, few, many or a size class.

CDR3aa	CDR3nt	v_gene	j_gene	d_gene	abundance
CASTDRVGVGNEQFF	TGTGCCAGCACCGATCGGGTCGGAGTAGGAAATGAGCAGTTCTTC	TRBV6-5	TRBJ2-1	-	once
CASSQDQGRTGELFF	TGTGCCAGCAGCCAAGACCAGGGGAGAACCGGGGAGCTGTTTTTT	TRBV4-2	TRBJ2-2	-	-
CASSTSPERPGYEQYF	TGTGCCAGTAGTACGTCGCCCGAGAGACCAGGCTACGAGCAGTACTTC	TRBV19	TRBJ2-7	-	-
CASSLSETGLREQFF	TGTGCCAGCAGCTTATCCGAGACAGGGCTAAGGGAGCAGTTCTTC	TRBV11-2	TRBJ2-1	TRBD1	-
CASSRTGGDGYTF	TGCGCCAGCAGCCGAACAGGGGGCGATGGCTACACCTTC	TRBV5-1	TRBJ1-2	TRBD1	-
CASSLRQGNSPLHF	TGTGCCAGCAGCTTGAGGCAGGGTAATTCACCCCTCCACTTT	TRBV5-6	TRBJ1-6	-	-
CASATSGRARKTQYF	TGTGCCAGCGCTACTAGCGGGAGGGCCAGGAAGACCCAGTACTTC	TRBV6-1	TRBJ2-5	TRBD2	-
CASSFQGENYGYTF	TGCGCCAGCAGCTTCCAGGGTGAGAACTATGGCTACACCTTC	TRBV5-1	TRBJ1-2	-	-
CASSVGTGAFVEQYF	TGTGCCAGCAGCGTAGGGACAGGTGCCTTTGTCGAGCAGTACTTC	TRBV9	TRBJ2-7	TRBD1	-
CAWSVGTGFDEQFF	TGTGCCTGGAGTGTTGGGACAGGGTTCGATGAGCAGTTCTTC	TRBV30	TRBJ2-1	TRBD1	-
CASSLVGGTGTYEQYF	TGTGCCAGCAGCTTAGTGGGAGGGACAGGAACCTACGAGCAGTACTTC	TRBV11-2	TRBJ2-7	-	once
CASSQAGRDYGYTF	TGCGCCAGCAGCCAAGCGGGAAGGGACTATGGCTACACCTTC	TRBV4-3	TRBJ1-2	-	-
CASSPNRLLAGSVGNEQFF	TGTGCCAGCAGCCCCAACCGGTTGCTAGCGGGCTCGGTTGGCAATGAGCAGTTCTTC	TRBV7-2	TRBJ2-1	TRBD2	-
CASSVVSSTDTQYF	TGTGCCAGCAGCGTAGTATCGAGCACAGATACGCAGTATTTT	TRBV9	TRBJ2-3	-	-
CASTRQGHQPQHF	TGTGCCAGCACACGACAGGGTCATCAGCCCCAGCATTTT	TRBV2	TRBJ1-5	TRBD1	-
CASRRDRSVNQPQHF	TGTGCCAGCAGGCGGGACAGAAGCGTGAATCAGCCCCAGCATTTT	TRBV6-5	TRBJ1-5	TRBD1	-
CASTVGPGGALSFEAFF	TGCGCCAGCACGGTGGGGCCGGGTGGGGCTCTATCGTTTGAAGCTTTCTTT	TRBV5-1	TRBJ1-1	-	-
CASSLTQGGTEAFF	TGCGCCAGCAGCCTAACCCAGGGAGGCACTGAAGCTTTCTTT	TRBV5-1	TRBJ1-1	-	-
CASSFLTGSLAKNIQYF	TGTGCCAGCAGTTTCCTGACGGGATCTCTAGCCAAAAACATTCAGTACTTC	TRBV27	TRBJ2-4	-	-
CASSFQGLAADTQYF	TGTGCCAGCAGCTTCCAGGGTTTGGCCGCAGATACGCAGTATTTT	TRBV7-9	TRBJ2-3	-	-
CASSPRGSSTSGNTIYF	TGTGCCAGCAGCCCCAGGGGCTCCTCCACCTCTGGAAACACCATATATTTT	TRBV4-2	TRBJ1-3	-	few
CASSGGTGSVGLGNQPQHF	TGTGCCAGCTCAGGTGGTACAGGGTCAGTAGGATTGGGCAATCAGCCCCAGCATTTT	TRBV18	TRBJ1-5	-	-
CASRPGLNTEAFF	TGTGCCAGCAGACCGGGTTTGAACACTGAAGCTTTCTTT	TRBV6-5	TRBJ1-1	-	few
CASSLNPGRGNTEAFF	TGTGCCAGCAGTTTAAACCCGGGCCGGGGTAACACTGAAGCTTTCTTT	TRBV28	TRBJ1-1	-	once
CASSLGRAGQETQYF	TGTGCCAGCAGCTTGGGGCGGGCAGGACAAGAGACCCAGTACTTC	TRBV5-8	TRBJ2-5	-	few
CASSLGLASDNEQFF	TGTGCCAGCAGCTTGGGACTAGCAAGTGACAATGAGCAGTTCTTC	TRBV7-9	TRBJ2-1	TRBD2	-
CASSFPDSSGNTIYF	TGTGCCAGCAGCTTCCCCGACAGCTCTGGAAACACCATATATTTT	TRBV7-6	TRBJ1-3	-	once
CASSFFEKTEAFF	TGTGCCAGCAGCTTTTTCGAGAAAACTGAAGCTTTCTTT	TRBV7-8	TRBJ1-1	-	-
CASSPRQGYEKLFF	TGTGCCAGCAGCCCACGACAGGGATATGAAAAACTGTTTTTT	TRBV5-5	TRBJ1-4	TRBD1	-
CASSYRDRDGYTF	TGTGCCAGCAGCTACCGGGACAGGGATGGCTACACCTTC	TRBV5-6	TRBJ1-2	TRBD1	-
CASRLGQSSYEQYF	TGTGCCAGCCGACTCGGACAGAGCTCCTACGAGCAGTACTTC	TRBV28	TRBJ2-7	-	-
CASSPRQNYGYTF	TGTGCCAGCAGCCCCAGACAGAACTATGGCTACACCTTC	TRBV7-9	TRBJ1-2	-	-
CASRQYSNQPQHF	TGTGCCAGCAGGCAGTATAGCAATCAGCCCCAGCATTTT	TRBV28	TRBJ1-5	-	-
CASSKEGYNEQFF	TGTGCCAGCAGCAAAGAGGGATACAATGAGCAGTTCTTC	TRBV7-3	TRBJ2-1	-	-
CASSLRDRYQPQHF	TGTGCCAGCAGCTTAAGGGACAGGTATCAGCCCCAGCATTTT	TRBV7-2	TRBJ1-5	TRBD1	-
CASSALTVATNEKLFF	TGTGCCAGCTCAGCCCTAACGGTTGCAACTAATGAAAAACTGTTTTTT	TRBV18	TRBJ1-4	-	-
CASSQGRTSGGQETQYF	TGCGCCAGCAGCCAAGGAAGAACTAGCGGGGGACAAGAGACCCAGTACTTC	TRBV4-1	TRBJ2-5	TRBD2	-
CASSADIMNTEAFF	TGTGCCAGCAGCGCAGATATAATGAACACTGAAGCTTTCTTT	TRBV9	TRBJ1-1	-	-
CASSLDTGKNYGYTF	TGTGCCAGCAGCTTAGATACAGGGAAAAACTATGGCTACACCTTC	TRBV7-2	TRBJ1-2	-	once
CASSPFGRSSSGNTIYF	TGCGCCAGCAGCCCCTTTGGGAGGTCCTCCTCTGGAAACACCATATATTTT	TRBV4-3	TRBJ1-3	-	-
CATSSQRETSLWEQYF	TGTGCCACCAGCAGCCAGCGGGAGACAAGCCTGTGGGAGCAGTACTTC	TRBV15	TRBJ2-7	TRBD2	-
CASSGGQGTGELFF	TGCGCCAGCAGCGGAGGACAGGGGACCGGGGAGCTGTTTTTT	TRBV5-1	TRBJ2-2	TRBD1	-
CASTKPRGKEQFF	TGTGCCAGCACCAAACCCCGGGGGAAGGAGCAGTTCTTC	TRBV28	TRBJ2-1	-	-
CSSSPFNEAFF	TGTTCCAGCAGCCCCTTTAATGAAGCTTTCTTT	TRBV7-9	TRBJ1-1	-	-
CASSLGVAGSYEQYF	TGTGCCAGCAGTTTAGGAGTAGCGGGATCCTACGAGCAGTACTTC	TRBV27	TRBJ2-7	TRBD2	-
CASSRASRGNTIYF	TGTGCCAGCAGCCGAGCAAGCCGGGGAAACACCATATATTTT	TRBV28	TRBJ1-3	-	-